This T cell receptor beta chain derives from a study of blood T cell repertoires in COVID-19. Study in general: Spain, Italy and the United States supplied samples that represented acute and convalescent COVID-19. The cDNA or gDNA used as material had been derived from T cells, B-cell-depleted T cells, or PBMCs.

In the original analysis: Reference gene primer amplification in the assay estimated nucleated cell counts. Method: immunoSEQ multiplex PCR; TCRdb's copy keeps in-frame clones and lacks some. The V and J calls and the clone size are those of that table, but D and trimming were determined from the DNA. The data show about 200,000 clones, with 88% seen just once and approximately 5.6% held by the top ten. The junction had 5 bases not matched to a gene; V was cut back by 4 bases and J by 0 bases. This CDR3 contains 15 residues. Germline V gene sequence: CDR1 LNHDA, CDR2 SQIVND (reference sequence). The sequencing input was peripheral blood. The receptor comes from a man aged 35-49 years with active or convalescent COVID-19. V gene TRBV19 combines with J gene TRBJ1-2; 7 bases line up with TRBD1. CDR3 in DNA: TGTGCCAGTAGTAGACAGGGTTCTGCTAACTATGGCTACACCTTC. It specifies CASSRQGSANYGYTF.